This T cell receptor (beta chain) was found in a study of STAT3 mutations in large granular lymphocyte leukemia. Concerning this clone itself: Its antigen is not identified.

The CDR3 is 13 amino acids. V shed 7 bases and J shed 0 bases, with 5 bases lying between them. CDR1 is SGHNT and CDR2 is YYREEE in the germline V gene (reference sequence). Data came from immunoSEQ multiplex PCR; TCRdb stores just in-frame clones and leaves some out. The sample consists of about 9,200 clones, 45% to 65% of them appearing once. Study-wide results and limits: Suggested: STAT3 mutation was not the ancestral event for these clonal expansions. All newly emerging clones after therapy were STAT3 wild type. At least one immunodominant TCR beta clonotype appeared in every T-cell large granular lymphocyte leukemia patient. Clonal expansion was inferred from other time points because no sample existed at each clone's first appearance. Differing intervals and regimens complicate linking therapy response to clone burden.

The J gene is TRBJ1-6, the V gene TRBV5-4, with D unclear. The receptor comes from a boy aged 10-17 years with T-cell large granular lymphocyte leukemia. Some clones in this sample may be carry-over from other donors' samples. Sequencing input: peripheral blood mononuclear cells. CDR3 in DNA: TGTGCCAGCGCAGGCTCCTATAATTCACCCCTCCACTTT. Translation gives CASAGSYNSPLHF.